The clone carrying this T cell receptor (beta chain) came up a few times. Its target is not known. V was pared by 3 bases and J by 3 bases, with 6 bases of the junction left unmatched. The germline CDR1 and CDR2 sequences are LNHDA and SQIVND (reference sequence). CDR3 length equals 16 residues. Through Arm-PCR of CDR3 regions and iRepertoire HTBI primers, TCR beta libraries were built. TCRdb analysed the multiplex PCR reads with MiXCR anew, one entry per CDR3 protein. Of around 480,000 distinct CDR3 sequences detected, 15% to 20% appear once; the ten largest clones hold roughly 25%. Time point indicated: newly diagnosed GD, antithyroid drugs for less than 3 months. RNA isolated from PBMCs was used to make the TCR library. These data belong to a study of regulatory T cells in long-lasting Graves disease. Overall study results and limits: Persistent disease preferred TRBV28, TRBJ1-2 and TRBJ2-5.

The same specimen was also included in a second study, on T cells in Graves' hyperthyroidism and ophthalmopathy.

The chain employs TRBV19 and TRBJ2-3; TRBD1 aligns across 10 bases. The sequence came from a woman in her forties or fifties with Graves disease. The specimen comprised peripheral blood mononuclear cells (PBMCs), sampled at new diagnosis, from a patient treated with antithyroid drugs. CDR3 DNA sequence: TGTGCCAGTAGTATCTGGACAGGGGGATGGACAGATACGCAGTATTTT. Protein product: CASSIWTGGWTDTQYF.